A single sample gave rise to the 18 T cell receptor beta chains below, sequenced in a study of tumor-infiltrating lymphocytes in primary liver carcinoma. TCR beta cDNA was prepared out of about 510 ng total RNA by means of a constant-region primer. Investigators got TCR beta libraries out of three nested multiplex PCR rounds, done with slightly modified ARM-PCR. In the first two PCR rounds, TRBV1-TRBV30 forward primers were paired with a C-beta reverse primer, and each round lasted about 9 cycles. Each CDR3 protein is one row after TCRdb ran MiXCR on the multiplex PCR reads. This sample carries about 200,000 distinct CDR3 sequences, 65% of them seen once, and the ten largest clones take 6% to 8.5%. Germline DNA was also extracted, and blood RNA derived from unsorted whole blood. The specimen sequenced was peripheral blood. These receptors came from a woman aged 60-70 years with primary liver carcinoma and hepatitis B virus infection.

V is TRBV11-3 and J is TRBJ2-1, with a possible D match to TRBD2 (6 bases). CDR3 length equals 21 residues. CDR1 is SGHNT and CDR2 is YENEEA in the germline V gene. The germline V and J ends were trimmed by 2 bases and 4 bases, with 30 bases remaining between them. In nucleotides, the CDR3 is TGTGCCAGCAGCTTAAGCCAGAGGGGAGGCAGTATTCGTTCCTATTACAATGAGCAGTTCTTC. This codes for CASSLSQRGGSIRSYYNEQFF.

A remark on this clonotype: The junction does not match germline at one end; this may be a read error. V gene TRBV11-2 combines with J gene TRBJ1-1, with D possibly TRBD1 on 5 matching bases. Germline V lookup: CDR1 SGHAT, CDR2 FQNNGV. The length of the CDR3 is 13 residues. The CDR3: CVSSTQGNTEAFF. The CDR3 region has the DNA TGCGTCAGCAGCACCCAGGGGAACACTGAAGCTTTCTTT.

As concerns this clonotype: The junction shows a germline mismatch at one end, possibly a read error. CDR3 DNA: TGTGCCAGCAGCTCCACAGCGAAGCCCCTCTTT. Its protein product is CASSSTAKPLF. The chain combines TRBV11-2 with TRBJ1-1; no reliable D call. From germline, CDR1 is SGHAT and CDR2 FQNNGV. CDR3 length: 11 residues.

This clonotype was seen a single time. Germline and junction disagree at one end, which may indicate a read error. The chain joins TRBV4-1 to TRBJ1-2; possibly TRBD1 for D (5 bases). Germline CDR1 reads MGHRA; CDR2 reads YSYEKL. The CDR3 covers 16 residues. This CDR3 is CASSPFAKGNRGGYTF. CDR3 coding DNA: TGCGCTAGCAGCCCCTTCGCGAAGGGGAACAGAGGTGGCTACACCTTC.

This clonotype was seen ten or more times. This chain links TRBV12-3 or TRBV12-4 with TRBJ2-3, with 7 bases fitting TRBD2. Trimming took 5 bases from V and 2 from J; bases not matched to a gene: 16. There are 18 residues in the CDR3. The CDR3 protein is CASSHELGLAGDTDTQYF. The CDR3 DNA is TGTGCCAGCAGTCACGAGCTAGGATTAGCGGGCGACACAGATACGCAGTATTTT.

The count of this clonotype is one. One end of the junction varies from germline; a read error may be responsible. The chain recombines TRBV11-2 with TRBJ1-1; possible D gene TRBD1, 5 bases. Germline V gives CDR1 SGHAT, CDR2 FQNNGV. The CDR3 is 15 amino acids. The CDR3 DNA follows: TGCGCCAGCAGCTTAGTAAGGACACCGGACACTGAAGCTTTCTTT. Its translation: CASSLVRTPDTEAFF.

Turning to this clonotype: The conserved final phenylalanine or tryptophan is absent from the CDR3, which likely points to a read error. This chain joins TRBV5-1 and TRBJ2-7; TRBD2 might be the D (6 bases). Germline lookup yields CDR1 SGHRS and CDR2 YFSETQ. The CDR3 is 16 amino acids. CDR3 in amino acids: CASTLEWGGTSYEQYL. The DNA of the CDR3 is TGCGCCAGCACCTTGGAATGGGGCGGGACCTCCTACGAGCAGTACCTC.

This clonotype was detected a few times. The rearrangement joins TRBV15 to TRBJ2-7; D unresolved. CDR3 length: 13 residues. Germline V gives CDR1 LNHNV, CDR2 YYDKDF (reference sequence). V lost 0 bases and J lost 3, with 6 bases in between. The chain's CDR3 is CATSRDLSYEQYF. The CDR3 nucleotides are TGTGCCACCAGCAGAGATCTCAGCTACGAGCAGTACTTC.

This clonotype came up many times. This sequence joins TRBV6-1 and TRBJ2-5; D may be TRBD1 or TRBD2 (5 bases each). This CDR3 contains 16 residues. Trimming left V 0 bases short and J 0 bases short, with 11 bases between. CDR1 is MNHNS and CDR2 is SASEGT in the germline V gene. The CDR3 sequence is CASSEAGREYQETQYF. The CDR3 DNA is TGTGCCAGCAGTGAAGCGGGCAGGGAGTACCAAGAGACCCAGTACTTC.

Comment on this clonotype: One end of the junction fails to match germline, which may point to a read error. The gene calls are TRBV28 and TRBJ2-7, with no clear D. From germline, CDR1 is MDHEN and CDR2 SYDVKM. The length of the CDR3 is 14 residues. CDR3 sequence reads: CANSLRTIYYEQYF. The CDR3 DNA is TGTGCCAACAGTCTAAGAACAATCTACTACGAGCAGTACTTC.

With regard to this clonotype: Just one base apart from a much larger clone, this may be a read error. The rearrangement uses TRBV12-3 or TRBV12-4 and TRBJ1-2, with TRBD1 matching over 8 bases. This CDR3 has 15 amino acids. The V segment lost 0 bases and the J segment 7 bases; nucleotides outside the gene matches: 7. In DNA form, the CDR3 reads TGTGCCAGCAGTTTAGCTGGACAGGGCAGCGGTGGCTACACCTTC. Amino acids: CASSLAGQGSGGYTF.

Worth noting for this clonotype: This clone may be a read error of a much larger clone one base away. The chain has TRBV6-5 and TRBJ2-4, with TRBD1 identical over 9 bases. CDR1 is MNHEY and CDR2 is SVGAGI in the germline V gene. The CDR3 contains 15 residues. The CDR3 DNA reads as TGTGCCAGCAGTTACTCGGGACAGGGTAAAAACATTCGGTACTTC. Residues: CASSYSGQGKNIRYF.

In regard to this clonotype: This clone may be a read error of a much larger clone one base away. The V gene is TRBV6-5, the J gene TRBJ2-1; D gene uncertain. V was clipped by 4 bases and J by 9 bases, with 13 bases between them. The V gene's germline CDR1 is MNHEY and CDR2 SVGAGI. The CDR3 is 13 amino acids. The CDR3 region is CASSFARVSEQFF. CDR3 coding DNA: TGTGCCAGCAGTTTCGCAAGAGTGAGTGAGCAGTTCTTC.

The chain uses TRBV7-9 and TRBJ2-1; TRBD2 aligns across 8 bases. Trimming at V came to 5 bases and at J to 9 bases, leaving 15 bases not matched to a gene. The CDR3 is 16 amino acids. CDR1 is SEHNR, CDR2 FQNEAQ, per germline (reference sequence). The CDR3 region has the DNA TGTGCCAGCAGCCGGGAGGGATCCGCCTCAAGGGGTGAGCAGTTCTTC. This translates into CASSREGSASRGEQFF.

CDR3 residues: CLSSFGARANNEQFF. The CDR3 DNA reads as TGTCTCAGCAGCTTTGGGGCTCGAGCTAACAATGAGCAGTTCTTC. The V and J genes are TRBV11-2 and TRBJ2-1; maybe TRBD1 (5 bases). The CDR3 runs 15 residues. The germline CDR1 and CDR2 sequences are SGHAT and FQNNGV.

Remarks on this clonotype: Since a much larger clone is just one base distant, this may be a read error. The chain couples TRBV13 to TRBJ2-7; a weak D match, TRBD2 (6 bases). The CDR3 consists of 14 residues. Trimming shortened V by 7 bases and J by 3 bases, and 16 bases separated the two germline ends. The V gene's germline CDR1 is PRHDT and CDR2 FYEKMQ (reference sequence). CDR3 nucleotides: TGTGCCAGCATGAGGCTGGGACTTCGCTACGAGCAGTACTTC. Amino acids: CASMRLGLRYEQYF.

The genes are TRBV7-2 and TRBJ2-3; possibly TRBD2 for D (5 bases). V gave up 5 bases and J gave up 4 bases, with 19 bases separating them. This CDR3 is 16 amino acids long. Looked up from germline, CDR1 is SGHTA and CDR2 is FQGNSA. The CDR3 loop reads CASSPGSGLGADTQYF. The CDR3 nucleotides read TGTGCCAGCAGCCCGGGGTCGGGGTTAGGCGCAGATACGCAGTATTTT.

The V call is TRBV19, the J call TRBJ2-2; possible D gene TRBD1, 6 bases. CDR1 and CDR2 from the germline V gene are LNHDA and SQIVND (reference sequence). Trimming took off 8 bases at V and 4 bases at J, with 14 bases between the two ends. The CDR3 has 14 amino acids. Written as DNA, the CDR3 is TGTGCCAGTCACAGGGTTTGGGGCACCGGGGAGCTGTTTTTT. Its protein is CASHRVWGTGELFF.